This paragraph covers one TCR beta chain sequence. The data are from a study of blood T cell repertoires in COVID-19. Study as a whole: Acute and convalescent COVID-19 specimens originated in the United States, Italy and Spain. T cells, B-cell-depleted T cells, or PBMCs supplied cDNA or gDNA.

Authors' methods: Amplification of reference gene primers was used by the study to estimate nucleated cell counts. Some clones are missing from TCRdb's copy, which holds only in-frame ones; the method was immunoSEQ multiplex PCR. V and J calls and clone size are those listed in that table; D and trimming were worked out from the DNA. The sample holds about 360,000 clones, 85% to 90% seen once. This receptor was identified in a human donor in a cohort sampled during active COVID-19. The sequencing input was peripheral blood.

In nucleotides, the CDR3 is TGTGCCAGCAGTCCAGGGACTTCGGCAGATACGCAGTATTTT. Amino acid sequence: CASSPGTSADTQYF. This chain uses TRBV6-5 with TRBJ2-3; TRBD2 might be the D (6 bases). CDR1 is MNHEY, CDR2 SVGAGI, per germline. Trimming left V 5 bases short and J 4 bases short, with 13 bases between. The CDR3 extends over 14 amino acids.